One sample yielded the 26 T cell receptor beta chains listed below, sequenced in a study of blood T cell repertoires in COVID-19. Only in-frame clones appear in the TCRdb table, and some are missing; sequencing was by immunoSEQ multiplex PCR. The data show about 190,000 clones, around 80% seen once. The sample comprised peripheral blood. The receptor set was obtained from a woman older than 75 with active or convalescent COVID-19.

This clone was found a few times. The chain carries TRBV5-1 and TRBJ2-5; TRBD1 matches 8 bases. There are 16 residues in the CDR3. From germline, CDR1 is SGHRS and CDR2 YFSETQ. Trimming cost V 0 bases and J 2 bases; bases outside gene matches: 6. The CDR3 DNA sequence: TGCGCCAGCAGCTTGGAGGCAGGGGGCCGGCAAGAGACCCAGTACTTC. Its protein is CASSLEAGGRQETQYF.

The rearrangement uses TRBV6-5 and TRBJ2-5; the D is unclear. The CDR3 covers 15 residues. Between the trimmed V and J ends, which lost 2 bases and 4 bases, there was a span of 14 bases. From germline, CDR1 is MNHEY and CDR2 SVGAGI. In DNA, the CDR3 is TGTGCCAGCAGTTACGCATCCCGAGCTGGAGAGACCCAGTACTTC. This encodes CASSYASRAGETQYF.

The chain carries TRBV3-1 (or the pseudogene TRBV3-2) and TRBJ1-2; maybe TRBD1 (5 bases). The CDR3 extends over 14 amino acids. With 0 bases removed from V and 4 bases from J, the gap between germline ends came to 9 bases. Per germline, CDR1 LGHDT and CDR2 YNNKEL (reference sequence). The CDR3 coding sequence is TGTGCCAGCAGCCAAGATTGGGGGGGCTATGGCTACACCTTC. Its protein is CASSQDWGGYGYTF.

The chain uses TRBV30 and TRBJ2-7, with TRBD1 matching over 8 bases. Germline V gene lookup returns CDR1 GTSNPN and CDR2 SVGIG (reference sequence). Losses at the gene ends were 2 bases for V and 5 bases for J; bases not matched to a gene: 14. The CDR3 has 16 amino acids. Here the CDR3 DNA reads TGTGCCTGGAGTAAACGGACAGGGTTTGGTGTTGACGAGCAGTACTTC. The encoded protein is CAWSKRTGFGVDEQYF.

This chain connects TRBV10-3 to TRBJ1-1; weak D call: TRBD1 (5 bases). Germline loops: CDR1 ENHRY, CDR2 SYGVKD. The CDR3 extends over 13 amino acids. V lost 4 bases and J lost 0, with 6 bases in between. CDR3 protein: CAISVGVNTEAFF. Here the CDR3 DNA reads TGTGCCATCAGTGTAGGGGTGAACACTGAAGCTTTCTTT.

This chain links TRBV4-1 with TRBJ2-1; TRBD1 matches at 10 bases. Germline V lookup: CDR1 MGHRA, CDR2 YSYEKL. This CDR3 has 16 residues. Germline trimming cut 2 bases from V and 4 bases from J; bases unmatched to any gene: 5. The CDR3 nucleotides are TGCGCCAGCAGCCAAAGGGGGACAGGGGATTACAATGAGCAGTTCTTC. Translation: CASSQRGTGDYNEQFF.

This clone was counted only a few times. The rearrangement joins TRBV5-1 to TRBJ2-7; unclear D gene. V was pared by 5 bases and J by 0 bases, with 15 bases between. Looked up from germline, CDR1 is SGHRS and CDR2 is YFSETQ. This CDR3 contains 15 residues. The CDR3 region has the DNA TGCGCCAGCAGTCCCGGTCACTCGAACTCCTACGAGCAGTACTTC. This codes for CASSPGHSNSYEQYF.

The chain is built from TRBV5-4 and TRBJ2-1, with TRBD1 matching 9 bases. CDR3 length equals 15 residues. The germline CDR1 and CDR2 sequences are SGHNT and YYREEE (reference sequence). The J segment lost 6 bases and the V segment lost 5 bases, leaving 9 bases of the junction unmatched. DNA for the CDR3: TGTGCCAGCAGTTTTGTACAGGGGGCATTCAATGAGCAGTTCTTC. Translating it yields CASSFVQGAFNEQFF.

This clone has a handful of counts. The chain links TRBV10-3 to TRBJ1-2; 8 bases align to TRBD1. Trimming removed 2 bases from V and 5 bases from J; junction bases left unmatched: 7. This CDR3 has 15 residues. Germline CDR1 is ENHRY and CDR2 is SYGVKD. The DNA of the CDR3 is TGTGCCATCAGTGAGCCCGGACAGGGCTTTTATGGCTACACCTTC. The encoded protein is CAISEPGQGFYGYTF.

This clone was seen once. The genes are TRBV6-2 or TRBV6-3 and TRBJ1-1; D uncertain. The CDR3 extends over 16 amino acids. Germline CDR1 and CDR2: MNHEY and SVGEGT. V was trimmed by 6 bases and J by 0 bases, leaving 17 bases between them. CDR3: CASSPSRGAMNTEAFF. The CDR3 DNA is TGTGCCAGCAGCCCTTCCCGCGGAGCGATGAACACTGAAGCTTTCTTT.

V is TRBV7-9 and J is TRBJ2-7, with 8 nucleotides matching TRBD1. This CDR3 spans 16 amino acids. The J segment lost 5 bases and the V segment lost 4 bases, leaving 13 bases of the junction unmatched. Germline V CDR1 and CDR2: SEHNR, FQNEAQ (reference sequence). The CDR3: CASSSRSWTGSHEQYF. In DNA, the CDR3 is TGTGCCAGCAGCTCGAGGTCGTGGACAGGGAGCCACGAGCAGTACTTC. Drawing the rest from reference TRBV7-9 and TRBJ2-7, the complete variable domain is DTGVSQNPRHKITKRGQNVTFRCDPISEHNRLYWYRQTLGQGPEFLTYFQNEAQLEKSRLLSDRFSAERPKGSFSTLEIQRTEQGDSAMYLCASSSRSWTGSHEQYFGPGTRLTVT.

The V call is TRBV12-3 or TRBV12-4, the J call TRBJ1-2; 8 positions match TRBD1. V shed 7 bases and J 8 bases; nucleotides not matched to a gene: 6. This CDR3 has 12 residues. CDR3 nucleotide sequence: TGTGCCAGCACCCGGACAGGGAGAGGCTACACCTTC. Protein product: CASTRTGRGYTF.

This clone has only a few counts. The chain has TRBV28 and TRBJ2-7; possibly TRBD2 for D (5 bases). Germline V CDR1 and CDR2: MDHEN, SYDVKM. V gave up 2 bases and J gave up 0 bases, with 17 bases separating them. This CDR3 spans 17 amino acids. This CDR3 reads CASSLSRSGRTSYEQYF. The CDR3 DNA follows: TGTGCCAGCAGTTTAAGTAGGAGCGGCCGTACCTCCTACGAGCAGTACTTC.

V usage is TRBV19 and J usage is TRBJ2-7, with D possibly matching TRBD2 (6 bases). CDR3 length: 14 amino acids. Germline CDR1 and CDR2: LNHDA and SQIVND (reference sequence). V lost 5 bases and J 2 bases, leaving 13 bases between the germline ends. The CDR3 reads CASSSTGRPYEQYF. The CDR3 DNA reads TGTGCCAGTAGTTCCACCGGGAGACCCTACGAGCAGTACTTC. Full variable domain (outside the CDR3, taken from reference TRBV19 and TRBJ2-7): DGGITQSPKYLFRKEGQNVTLSCEQNLNHDAMYWYRQDPGQGLRLIYYSQIVNDFQKGDIAEGYSVSREKKESFPLTVTSAQKNPTAFYLCASSSTGRPYEQYFGPGTRLTVT.

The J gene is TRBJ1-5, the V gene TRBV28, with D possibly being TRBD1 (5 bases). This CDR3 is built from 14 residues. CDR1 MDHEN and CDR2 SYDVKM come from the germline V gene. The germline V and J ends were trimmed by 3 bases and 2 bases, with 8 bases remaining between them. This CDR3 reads CASSLARGNQPQHF. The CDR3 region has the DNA TGTGCCAGCAGTTTGGCCAGGGGCAATCAGCCCCAGCATTTT. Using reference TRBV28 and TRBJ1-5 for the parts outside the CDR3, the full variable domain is DVKVTQSSRYLVKRTGEKVFLECVQDMDHENMFWYRQDPGLGLRLIYFSYDVKMKEKGDIPEGYSVSREKKERFSLILESASTNQTSMYLCASSLARGNQPQHFGDGTRLSIL.

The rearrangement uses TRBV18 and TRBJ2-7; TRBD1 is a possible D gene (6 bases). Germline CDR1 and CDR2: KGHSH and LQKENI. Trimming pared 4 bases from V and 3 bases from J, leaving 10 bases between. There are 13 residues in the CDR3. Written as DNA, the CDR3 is TGTGCCAGCTCACGAGGGACACACTACGAGCAGTACTTC. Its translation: CASSRGTHYEQYF.

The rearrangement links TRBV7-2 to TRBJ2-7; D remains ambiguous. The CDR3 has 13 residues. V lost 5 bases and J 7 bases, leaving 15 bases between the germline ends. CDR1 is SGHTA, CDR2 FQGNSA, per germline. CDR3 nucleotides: TGTGCCAGCAGCCTAGGATTGGCTCGTGAGCAGTACTTC. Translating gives CASSLGLAREQYF.

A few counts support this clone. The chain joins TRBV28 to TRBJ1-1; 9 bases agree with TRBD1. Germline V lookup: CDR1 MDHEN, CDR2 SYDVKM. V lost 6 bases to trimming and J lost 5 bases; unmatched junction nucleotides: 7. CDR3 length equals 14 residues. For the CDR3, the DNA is TGTGCCAGCAGAACAGGGGGCTCAAGTACTGAAGCTTTCTTT. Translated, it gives CASRTGGSSTEAFF.

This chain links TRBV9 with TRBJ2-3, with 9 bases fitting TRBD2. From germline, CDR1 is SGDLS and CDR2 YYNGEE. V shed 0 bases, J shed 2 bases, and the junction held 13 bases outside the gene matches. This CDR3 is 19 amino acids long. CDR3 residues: CASSVGQGVLAGFTDTQYF. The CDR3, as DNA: TGTGCCAGCAGCGTAGGCCAGGGGGTACTAGCGGGCTTCACAGATACGCAGTATTTT.

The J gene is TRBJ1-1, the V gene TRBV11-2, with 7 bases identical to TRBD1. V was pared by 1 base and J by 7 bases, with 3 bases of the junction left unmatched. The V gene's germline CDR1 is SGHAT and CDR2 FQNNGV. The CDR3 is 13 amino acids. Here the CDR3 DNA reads TGTGCCAGCAGCTTAGGCCAGGGGGGTGAAGCTTTCTTT. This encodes CASSLGQGGEAFF.

In DNA, the CDR3 is TGTGCCAGCAGCTTAGTGGAGGGGAGCACTGAAGCTTTCTTT. Its protein is CASSLVEGSTEAFF. V usage is TRBV7-2 and J usage is TRBJ1-1, with a weak D call TRBD1 (5 bases). V lost 1 base, J lost 4 bases, and 10 bases lay in between. The length of the CDR3 is 14 residues. Germline values: CDR1 SGHTA, CDR2 FQGNSA.

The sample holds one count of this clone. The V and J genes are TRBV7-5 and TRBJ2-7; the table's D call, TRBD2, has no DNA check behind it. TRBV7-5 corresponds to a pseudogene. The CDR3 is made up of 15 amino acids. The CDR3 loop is CARSRGEWRSYEQYF. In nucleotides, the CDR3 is TGTGCCAGAAGCCGGGGAGAATGGCGTTCCTACGAGCAGTACTTC.

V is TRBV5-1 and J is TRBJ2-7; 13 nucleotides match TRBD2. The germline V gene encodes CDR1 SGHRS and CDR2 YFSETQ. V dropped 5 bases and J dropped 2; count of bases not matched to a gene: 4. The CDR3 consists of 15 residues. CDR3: CASRFGTSGAYEQYF. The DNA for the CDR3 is TGCGCCAGCAGGTTCGGGACTAGCGGGGCCTACGAGCAGTACTTC.

CDR3 region: CASSPVAGGSYEQYF. In DNA, the CDR3 is TGTGCCAGCAGCCCAGTCGCAGGGGGGTCCTACGAGCAGTACTTC. The V and J genes are TRBV7-6 and TRBJ2-7; D may be TRBD1 (7 bases). The CDR3 contains 15 residues. V dropped 5 bases and J dropped 1 base, with 15 bases sitting between them. Germline-derived CDR1 and CDR2 are SGHVS and FNYEAQ.

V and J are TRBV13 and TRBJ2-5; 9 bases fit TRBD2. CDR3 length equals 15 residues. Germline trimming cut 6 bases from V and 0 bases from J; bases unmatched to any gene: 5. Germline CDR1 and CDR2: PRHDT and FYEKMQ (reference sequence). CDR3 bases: TGTGCCAGCAGTGGGAGCGGGGGGTACCAAGAGACCCAGTACTTC. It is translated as CASSGSGGYQETQYF.

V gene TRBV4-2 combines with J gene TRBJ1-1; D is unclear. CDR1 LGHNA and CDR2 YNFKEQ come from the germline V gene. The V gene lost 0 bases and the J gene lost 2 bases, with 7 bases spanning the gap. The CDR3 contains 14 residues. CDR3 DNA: TGTGCCAGCAGCCAAGATACCAGAAACACTGAAGCTTTCTTT. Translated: CASSQDTRNTEAFF.